This T cell receptor beta chain emerged from a study of T cells expressing NK-cell markers. Overall study context: The eight sequenced donors comprised seven who were HCMV-seropositive and one who was seronegative.

Concerning this clonotype itself: The antigen is not known.

Findings of the study overall: The CD3+CD56-NKG2C+ fraction was also led by these clonotypes in a few donors.

Germline V gene lookup returns CDR1 SGHDT and CDR2 YYEEEE. This CDR3 has 13 residues. No DNA is given; TCRdb re-called the 5' RACE reads and lists each CDR3 protein once. This sample contains almost 450,000 distinct CDR3 sequences. This clonotype was sampled from a woman aged 18 to 75 in good health. The chain is built from TRBV5-6 and TRBJ2-7. The sequenced sample was blood T cells: a sorted CD56 or NKG2C T cell subset, CD4+ or CD8+ T cells, or bulk PBMC T cells (not recorded which). CDR3: CASSLVAYDEQYF.